This T cell receptor (beta chain) was profiled in a study of blood T cell repertoires in COVID-19. Overall study: Collection of acute and convalescent COVID-19 samples took place in the United States, Italy and Spain.

CDR3 size: 17 residues. Trimming took 3 bases from V and 7 from J, leaving 24 bases between them. In germline, CDR1 is LGHNA, CDR2 YNFKEQ. This table comes from immunoSEQ multiplex PCR, and its TCRdb copy is limited to in-frame clones, with some not included. The table shows some 300,000 clones, with approximately 89% occurring only once. Living in about two dozen US areas, the participants were between roughly 18 and 95 years of age. Recovered Cohort 3 donors showed two negative PCRs, clearance, or symptom resolution. V and J are TRBV4-2 and TRBJ2-5, with D perhaps TRBD2 (6 bases). The sequencing input was PBMCs or T cells enriched from blood (not recorded which). The sequence was obtained from a woman in her twenties or thirties who had recovered from COVID-19. The CDR3 DNA follows: TGTGCCAGCAGCCACGGAACCCGACCCGGGAGTGGCGGGACCCAGTACTTC. It is translated as CASSHGTRPGSGGTQYF.